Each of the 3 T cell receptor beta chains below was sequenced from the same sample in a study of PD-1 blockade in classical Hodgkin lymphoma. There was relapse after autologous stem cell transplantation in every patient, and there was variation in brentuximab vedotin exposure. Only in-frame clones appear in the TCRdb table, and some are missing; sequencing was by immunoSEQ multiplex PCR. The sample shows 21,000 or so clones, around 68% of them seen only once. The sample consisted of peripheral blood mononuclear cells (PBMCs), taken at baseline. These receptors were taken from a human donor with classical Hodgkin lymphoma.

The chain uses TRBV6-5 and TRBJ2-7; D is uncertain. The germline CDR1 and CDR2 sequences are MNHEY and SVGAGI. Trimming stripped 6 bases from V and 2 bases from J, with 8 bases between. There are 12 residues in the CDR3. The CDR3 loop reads CASSSNPYEQYF. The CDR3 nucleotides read TGTGCCAGCAGCAGCAACCCCTACGAGCAGTACTTC.

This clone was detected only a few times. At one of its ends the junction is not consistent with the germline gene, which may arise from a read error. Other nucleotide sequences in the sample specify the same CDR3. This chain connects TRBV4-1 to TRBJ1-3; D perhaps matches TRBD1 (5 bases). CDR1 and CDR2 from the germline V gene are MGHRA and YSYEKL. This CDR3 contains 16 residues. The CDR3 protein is CASSQESAGFGNTIYF. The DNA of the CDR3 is TGTGCCAGCAGCCAAGAATCGGCAGGGTTTGGAAACACCATATATTTT.

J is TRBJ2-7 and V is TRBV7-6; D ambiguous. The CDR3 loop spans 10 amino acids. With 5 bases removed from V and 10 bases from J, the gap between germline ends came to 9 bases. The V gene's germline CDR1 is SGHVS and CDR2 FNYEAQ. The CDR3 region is CASSAPLQYF. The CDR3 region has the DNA TGTGCCAGCAGCGCCCCCCTTCAGTACTTC. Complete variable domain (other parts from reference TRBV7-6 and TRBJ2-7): GAGVSQSPRYKVTKRGQDVALRCDPISGHVSLYWYRQALGQGPEFLTYFNYEAQQDKSGLPNDRFSAERPEGSISTLTIQRTEQRDSAMYRCASSAPLQYFGPGTRLTVT.